The clone carrying this T cell receptor (beta chain) has a count of ten or more. V dropped 3 bases and J dropped 0 bases, with 8 bases sitting between them. Germline assignment: CDR1 SNHLY and CDR2 FYNNEI. The CDR3 totals 14 residues. The data were obtained in a study of regulatory T cells in long-lasting Graves disease. Time point here: persistent/refractory GD, antithyroid drugs over 5 years with positive TRAb. Making the TCR library involved RNA that had been extracted from PBMCs. According to the study, TCR beta libraries were built with iRepertoire HTBI primers and CDR3-region Arm-PCR. TCRdb analysed the multiplex PCR reads with MiXCR anew, one entry per CDR3 protein. Of hundreds of thousands of distinct CDR3 sequences in the sample, 20% to 25% are singletons; the top ten hold roughly 14%.

Sequencing used peripheral blood mononuclear cells (PBMCs), obtained when the disease was refractory, from a patient treated with antithyroid drugs. J is TRBJ1-1 and V is TRBV2, with D hard to call. This receptor was obtained from a female donor with Graves disease. The CDR3 sequence: CASSDSDLNTEAFF. The CDR3 nucleotides are TGTGCCAGCAGTGATTCTGATCTGAACACTGAAGCTTTCTTT. Using reference TRBV2 and TRBJ1-1 for the parts outside the CDR3, the full variable domain is EPEVTQTPSHQVTQMGQEVILRCVPISNHLYFYWYRQILGQKVEFLVSFYNNEISEKSEIFDDQFSVERPDGSNFTLKIRSTKLEDSAMYFCASSDSDLNTEAFFGQGTRLTVV.